Listed below are T cell receptor beta chains from one sample, sequenced in a study of blood T cell repertoires in COVID-19. Produced via immunoSEQ multiplex PCR; TCRdb's table is partial and in-frame only. The sample includes about 29,000 clones, 70% to 90% of them seen just once. Sequences were obtained from peripheral blood. These receptors came from a woman of 80 years or more with COVID-19, enrolled during active disease. Each CDR3 is given with its conserved first and last residue. The order of the fields is clone size, D gene, V gene, J gene, CDR3 DNA, CDR3 protein. A D gene is named only where the DNA matches it firmly. Expanded clones are given a class, and other clones once, few, many or no size at all.

abundance: -
d_gene: TRBD1
v_gene: TRBV15
j_gene: TRBJ2-2
CDR3nt: TGTGCCACCAGCAGATCGGGACAGGGGGCCGTCGGGGAGCTGTTTTTT
CDR3aa: CATSRSGQGAVGELFF

abundance: -
d_gene: TRBD1
v_gene: TRBV5-1
j_gene: TRBJ1-2
CDR3nt: TGCGCCAGCAGCTTGGTGTCAGGGGGCCTCTCTAACTATGGCTACACCTTC
CDR3aa: CASSLVSGGLSNYGYTF

abundance: -
d_gene: -
v_gene: TRBV18
j_gene: TRBJ1-1
CDR3nt: TGTGCCAGCTCACCTGGCCCGCAGAACACTGAAGCTTTCTTT
CDR3aa: CASSPGPQNTEAFF

abundance: -
d_gene: -
v_gene: TRBV19
j_gene: TRBJ1-1
CDR3nt: TGTGCCAGTAGCTCCCTCTCACAGTGGGGAGGAAACACTGAAGCTTTCTTT
CDR3aa: CASSSLSQWGGNTEAFF

abundance: -
d_gene: -
v_gene: TRBV15
j_gene: TRBJ1-1
CDR3nt: TGTGCCACCAGCAGATCCCCGCGAGTGAACACTGAAGCTTTCTTT
CDR3aa: CATSRSPRVNTEAFF

abundance: -
d_gene: -
v_gene: TRBV19
j_gene: TRBJ1-5
CDR3nt: TGTGCCAGTCGGCCCGCAGGGAGCAATCAGCCCCAGCATTTT
CDR3aa: CASRPAGSNQPQHF

abundance: few
d_gene: -
v_gene: TRBV2
j_gene: TRBJ2-2
CDR3nt: TGTGCCAGCAGTGGGTGGGCCACCGGGGAGCTGTTTTTT
CDR3aa: CASSGWATGELFF

abundance: few
d_gene: -
v_gene: TRBV4-1
j_gene: TRBJ2-5
CDR3nt: TGCGCCAGCAGCCAAGGGTCCTTCGCGCTCCAAGAGACCCAGTACTTC
CDR3aa: CASSQGSFALQETQYF

abundance: -
d_gene: -
v_gene: TRBV12-3/TRBV12-4
j_gene: TRBJ1-2
CDR3nt: TGTGCCAGCACCGGAGCCTTCGTTGGCTACACCTTC
CDR3aa: CASTGAFVGYTF

abundance: once
d_gene: -
v_gene: TRBV10-3
j_gene: TRBJ2-2
CDR3nt: TGTGCCATCAGTGTGAGGAACACCGGGGAGCTGTTTTTT
CDR3aa: CAISVRNTGELFF

abundance: -
d_gene: TRBD1
v_gene: TRBV3-1/TRBV3-2
j_gene: TRBJ1-2
CDR3nt: TGTGCCAGCAGCCAAGACAGGGGGAACTATGGCTACACCTTC
CDR3aa: CASSQDRGNYGYTF

abundance: -
d_gene: TRBD2
v_gene: TRBV3-1/TRBV3-2
j_gene: TRBJ2-1
CDR3nt: TGTGCCAGCAGCCAAGATTACGGAGCGGGGGGGCCCGATGAGCAGTTCTTC
CDR3aa: CASSQDYGAGGPDEQFF

abundance: -
d_gene: TRBD2
v_gene: TRBV18
j_gene: TRBJ2-1
CDR3nt: TGTGCCAGCTCACCGCAAGAGGGACTAGCGGGGATCAATGAGCAGTTCTTC
CDR3aa: CASSPQEGLAGINEQFF

abundance: -
d_gene: TRBD1
v_gene: TRBV7-9
j_gene: TRBJ2-2
CDR3nt: TGTGCCAGCAGGTCGTTTGTGGGCAGGGGGCGTTCCGGGGAGCTGTTTTTT
CDR3aa: CASRSFVGRGRSGELFF

abundance: -
d_gene: TRBD2
v_gene: TRBV19
j_gene: TRBJ2-3
CDR3nt: TGTGCCAGTAGCCTGCGGGGGGGCATCAGCACAGATACGCAGTATTTT
CDR3aa: CASSLRGGISTDTQYF

abundance: -
d_gene: -
v_gene: TRBV4-2
j_gene: TRBJ1-2
CDR3nt: TGTGCCAGCAGCCAAGAGTTGACAGGTACTGGCTACACCTTC
CDR3aa: CASSQELTGTGYTF

abundance: -
d_gene: -
v_gene: TRBV18
j_gene: TRBJ1-1
CDR3nt: TGTGCCAGCTCGGGGAAGGACAGCCTAATCTCTGAAGCTTTCTTT
CDR3aa: CASSGKDSLISEAFF

abundance: once
d_gene: -
v_gene: TRBV5-7
j_gene: TRBJ1-2
CDR3nt: TGTGCCAGCAGCTTGGTAACAGGGCGTGGCTACACCTTC
CDR3aa: CASSLVTGRGYTF

abundance: -
d_gene: -
v_gene: TRBV4-1
j_gene: TRBJ1-3
CDR3nt: TGCGCCAGCAGCCCACCCTTGGGGCCCCTCGGAAACACCATATATTTT
CDR3aa: CASSPPLGPLGNTIYF

abundance: -
d_gene: -
v_gene: TRBV30
j_gene: TRBJ1-3
CDR3nt: TGTGCCTGGAGTGCTGAGGCTGGAAACACCATATATTTT
CDR3aa: CAWSAEAGNTIYF

abundance: -
d_gene: -
v_gene: TRBV6-5
j_gene: TRBJ1-1
CDR3nt: TGTGCCAGCAGTCCAACTCAAGCGAACACTGAAGCTTTCTTT
CDR3aa: CASSPTQANTEAFF

abundance: -
d_gene: TRBD1
v_gene: TRBV6-6
j_gene: TRBJ2-5
CDR3nt: TGTGCCAGCAAATTAACAGGGGGCAGGTCAGAGACCCAGTACTTC
CDR3aa: CASKLTGGRSETQYF